Following are 2 T cell receptor beta chains from one sample sequenced in a study of low-dose radiotherapy and immunotherapy resistance in tumors. Gene-specific TRAV and TRBV primers were used for first-strand cDNA, covering alpha and beta chains. The authors ran 20 PCR cycles to amplify TCRs with a constant-region primer and V-primer adapter. MiXCR, applied by TCRdb to the reads, yields one record per CDR3 protein. The sample contains around 69,000 distinct CDR3 sequences, more than 25% of which appear only once. The time point is: before trial treatment. The source material was PBMCs, sampled before treatment. The origin of the receptors is a female donor with ovarian cancer.

This clonotype was counted at least ten times. The chain has TRBV19 and TRBJ1-1; 8 bases map to TRBD1. Germline trimming cut 6 bases from V and 1 base from J; bases unmatched to any gene: 4. CDR1 is LNHDA, CDR2 SQIVND, per germline (reference sequence). CDR3 length equals 14 residues. The CDR3 coding sequence is TGTGCCAGTAGGGACAGGGCGAAGAACACTGAAGCTTTCTTT. Residues: CASRDRAKNTEAFF. The full variable domain, completed using reference TRBV19 and TRBJ1-1, is DGGITQSPKYLFRKEGQNVTLSCEQNLNHDAMYWYRQDPGQGLRLIYYSQIVNDFQKGDIAEGYSVSREKKESFPLTVTSAQKNPTAFYLCASRDRAKNTEAFFGQGTRLTVV.

This clonotype was observed at least ten times. The CDR3 spells CASSLDLGRTYEQYF. The CDR3 DNA reads as TGTGCCAGCAGCCTTGATTTAGGCCGAACCTACGAGCAGTACTTC. The J gene is TRBJ2-7, the V gene TRBV12-3 or TRBV12-4, with D uncertain. Trimming took 6 bases from V and 2 from J, leaving 17 bases between them. There are 15 residues in the CDR3.